The 27 T cell receptor beta chains in this list originate from one sample, sequenced in a study of blood T cell repertoires in COVID-19. Profiled with immunoSEQ multiplex PCR; TCRdb holds only in-frame clones, not every one. Among around 300,000 clones listed, approximately 88% were seen once. Sequencing was performed on peripheral blood. Receptors were obtained from a woman aged 40 to 50 who had recovered from COVID-19.

The chain has TRBV30 and TRBJ1-2, with 7 bases fitting TRBD1. The junction had 9 bases not matched to a gene; V was cut back by 5 bases and J by 3 bases. The CDR3 totals 14 residues. Looked up from germline, CDR1 is GTSNPN and CDR2 is SVGIG (reference sequence). CDR3 sequence reads: CAWSYGTAYYGYTF. CDR3 DNA: TGTGCCTGGTCCTATGGGACAGCTTACTATGGCTACACCTTC.

The chain carries TRBV5-4 and TRBJ2-5; perhaps TRBD2 as D (5 bases). This CDR3 has 15 residues. V gave up 0 bases and J gave up 1 base, with 10 bases separating them. Germline loops: CDR1 SGHNT, CDR2 YYREEE (reference sequence). The CDR3 spells CASSLGEGVQETQYF. CDR3 coding DNA: TGTGCCAGCAGCTTGGGAGAGGGAGTCCAAGAGACCCAGTACTTC.

The chain joins TRBV5-4 to TRBJ2-2; 8 bases map to TRBD2. This CDR3 has 18 amino acids. Germline V lookup: CDR1 SGHNT, CDR2 YYREEE (reference sequence). J gave up 0 bases and V 0 bases, and 7 bases lay outside the gene matches. CDR3 in amino acids: CASSLDPLGLANTGELFF. Written as DNA, the CDR3 is TGTGCCAGCAGCTTGGATCCCCTGGGACTAGCGAACACCGGGGAGCTGTTTTTT. The full variable domain, completed using reference TRBV5-4 and TRBJ2-2, is ETGVTQSPTHLIKTRGQQVTLRCSSQSGHNTVSWYQQALGQGPQFIFQYYREEENGRGNFPPRFSGLQFPNYSSELNVNALELDDSALYLCASSLDPLGLANTGELFFGEGSRLTVL.

This clone turned up a few times. The genes are TRBV18 and TRBJ2-1; 9 bases align to TRBD2. The CDR3 contains 14 residues. J lost 9 bases, V lost 3 bases, and 6 bases had no gene match. CDR1 is KGHSH, CDR2 LQKENI, per germline. The chain's CDR3 is CASSPLSSGGEQFF. CDR3 DNA: TGTGCCAGCTCACCGTTGAGTAGCGGGGGTGAGCAGTTCTTC.

CDR3 amino acids: CAISVVEREQYF. In nucleotides, the CDR3 is TGTGCCATCAGTGTTGTAGAGCGCGAGCAGTACTTC. V gene TRBV10-3 combines with J gene TRBJ2-7; no clear D gene. This CDR3 region has 12 residues. Germline CDR1 and CDR2: ENHRY and SYGVKD. Trimming took off 4 bases at V and 6 bases at J, with 10 bases between the two ends.

The V and J genes are TRBV7-8 and TRBJ1-1; 10 bases map to TRBD1. The length of the CDR3 is 17 residues. Losses at the gene ends were 5 bases for V and 1 base for J; bases not matched to a gene: 10. Germline CDR1 SGHVS, CDR2 FQNEAQ. The CDR3 loop reads CASSQGQGPRGNTEAFF. The CDR3 coding sequence is TGTGCCAGCAGCCAGGGACAGGGGCCCAGGGGGAACACTGAAGCTTTCTTT.

V and J are TRBV11-2 and TRBJ2-1; TRBD1 aligns across 7 bases. The germline V gene encodes CDR1 SGHAT and CDR2 FQNNGV. This CDR3 has 14 residues. The ends lost 5 bases at V and 3 bases at J; junction bases unmatched: 4. CDR3 nucleotides: TGTGCCAGCAGCCCCAGGGGGAACTACAATGAGCAGTTCTTC. Its protein product is CASSPRGNYNEQFF.

Only one count was recorded for this clone. Other DNA sequences in the same sample also yield this CDR3. The genes are TRBV19 and TRBJ2-2, with 9 bases matching TRBD2. V lost 3 bases and J lost 1; bases outside the gene matches: 3. The V gene's germline CDR1 is LNHDA and CDR2 SQIVND (reference sequence). The CDR3 loop spans 16 amino acids. CDR3 DNA sequence: TGTGCCAGTAGTATTCTAGCGGGACTGAACACCGGGGAGCTGTTTTTT. Amino acid sequence: CASSILAGLNTGELFF.

The genes are TRBV5-4 and TRBJ2-3; D perhaps matches TRBD1 (5 bases). Trimming cost V 4 bases and J 4 bases, with 7 bases left between them. Germline V gene data show CDR1 as SGHNT and CDR2 as YYREEE (reference sequence). The CDR3 has 12 amino acids. Here the CDR3 reads CASSQGADTQYF. As DNA, the CDR3 is TGTGCCAGCAGCCAGGGCGCAGATACGCAGTATTTT.

The gene calls are TRBV9 and TRBJ2-7, with TRBD2 matching over 10 bases. The trim removed 0 bases at V and 6 bases at J, leaving 6 bases unmatched. The germline V gene has CDR1 SGDLS and CDR2 YYNGEE. This CDR3 comprises 15 residues. In nucleotides, the CDR3 is TGTGCCAGCAGCGTAGCTAGCGGGAGCCCGGGCGAGCAGTACTTC. Translating gives CASSVASGSPGEQYF.

V and J are TRBV19 and TRBJ2-7; D may be TRBD2 (6 bases). The CDR3 consists of 15 residues. Germline-derived CDR1 and CDR2 are LNHDA and SQIVND (reference sequence). V gave up 1 base and J gave up 2 bases, with 12 bases separating them. This CDR3 is CASSIGGDGPYEQYF. The CDR3 DNA reads TGTGCCAGTAGTATAGGGGGGGACGGTCCCTACGAGCAGTACTTC.

The CDR3 region is CASSLSGGNYNEQFF. The CDR3 nucleotides are TGTGCCAGCAGTTTATCCGGCGGGAACTACAATGAGCAGTTCTTC. V is TRBV27 and J is TRBJ2-1; perhaps TRBD2 as D (6 bases). Germline CDR1 is MNHEY and CDR2 is SMNVEV (reference sequence). The CDR3 is 15 residues long. V lost 0 bases and J 3 bases, leaving 9 bases between the germline ends.

The chain combines TRBV3-1 (or the pseudogene TRBV3-2) with TRBJ2-2; the D is unclear. Germline-derived CDR1 and CDR2 are LGHDT and YNNKEL (reference sequence). The CDR3 length is 13 residues. Trimming pared 4 bases from V and 5 bases from J, leaving 8 bases between. DNA for the CDR3: TGTGCCAGCAGCCCGATTCGGACCGGGGAGCTGTTTTTT. Its translation: CASSPIRTGELFF.

The CDR3 sequence is CSVAWGEYQPQHF. DNA of the CDR3: TGCAGCGTTGCGTGGGGGGAATACCAGCCCCAGCATTTT. This chain connects TRBV29-1 to TRBJ1-5; D possibly corresponds to TRBD1 (5 bases). This CDR3 contains 13 residues. Looked up from germline, CDR1 is SQVTM and CDR2 is ANQGSEA. Trimming removed 4 bases at V and 7 bases at J, with 14 bases between.

The gene calls are TRBV7-2 and TRBJ2-3; 12 bases fit TRBD2. V shed 5 bases, J shed 6 bases, and the junction held 6 bases outside the gene matches. Per germline, CDR1 SGHTA and CDR2 FQGNSA. The CDR3 covers 15 residues. This chain's CDR3 is CASSPLAGGPDTQYF. CDR3 DNA sequence: TGTGCCAGCAGCCCACTAGCGGGAGGCCCCGATACGCAGTATTTT.

This chain uses TRBV30 with TRBJ1-2, with 11 bases aligning to TRBD1. There are 16 residues in the CDR3. The germline gives CDR1 GTSNPN, CDR2 SVGIG (reference sequence). Germline trimming cut 4 bases from V and 4 bases from J; bases unmatched to any gene: 11. CDR3 sequence reads: CAWNPKEGQGGYGYTF. CDR3 in DNA: TGTGCCTGGAATCCAAAAGAGGGACAGGGGGGCTATGGCTACACCTTC.

The chain is built from TRBV28 and TRBJ1-5; possible D gene TRBD1, 6 bases. In germline, CDR1 is MDHEN, CDR2 SYDVKM. Trimming pared 7 bases from V and 1 base from J, leaving 14 bases between. The CDR3 length is 15 residues. The CDR3 is CASTVGGESNQPQHF. DNA for the CDR3: TGTGCCAGCACTGTTGGGGGCGAAAGCAATCAGCCCCAGCATTTT.

The genes are TRBV3-1 (or the pseudogene TRBV3-2) and TRBJ1-4, with TRBD1 matching over 7 bases. J gave up 7 bases and V 1 base, and 9 bases lay outside the gene matches. Germline V CDR1 and CDR2: LGHDT, YNNKEL (reference sequence). The CDR3 is 16 residues long. The chain's CDR3 is CASSQGWRGRVEKLFF. For the CDR3, the DNA is TGTGCCAGCAGCCAAGGGTGGAGGGGGCGGGTTGAAAAACTGTTTTTT.

In nucleotides, the CDR3 is TGTGCCAGCAGCTTAGAGGGGCTCGCGCGTAAAACTGAAGCTTTCTTT. Translated, it gives CASSLEGLARKTEAFF. This sequence joins TRBV7-2 and TRBJ1-1, with a possible D match to TRBD1 (5 bases). The CDR3 consists of 16 residues. The V gene's germline CDR1 is SGHTA and CDR2 FQGNSA. V gave up 1 base and J gave up 5 bases, with 17 bases separating them.

The chain is built from TRBV5-1 and TRBJ2-7; D remains ambiguous. V was clipped by 1 base and J by 2 bases, with 7 bases between them. The V gene's germline CDR1 is SGHRS and CDR2 YFSETQ. The length of the CDR3 is 13 residues. The CDR3 DNA reads TGCGCCAGCAGCTTGACAGCACCCTACGAGCAGTACTTC. Its protein product is CASSLTAPYEQYF.

The chain has TRBV10-2 and TRBJ1-1; 7 bases agree with TRBD1. V dropped 7 bases and J dropped 5; count of bases not matched to a gene: 7. Germline V CDR1 and CDR2: WSHSY, SAAADI. There are 13 residues in the CDR3. CDR3 protein: CASTDRALTEAFF. CDR3 DNA: TGCGCCAGCACCGACAGGGCGCTAACTGAAGCTTTCTTT.

The chain joins TRBV5-1 to TRBJ2-7; 10 bases agree with TRBD2. This CDR3 spans 15 amino acids. Unmatched junction bases numbered 9, after V lost 7 bases and J lost 2 bases. CDR1 and CDR2 (germline): SGHRS, YFSETQ. The CDR3 spells CASRYGTSVAYEQYF. Here the CDR3 DNA reads TGCGCCAGCCGATACGGGACTAGCGTTGCCTACGAGCAGTACTTC.

The rearrangement joins TRBV27 to TRBJ2-7; TRBD2 matches at 7 bases. The germline V gene encodes CDR1 MNHEY and CDR2 SMNVEV (reference sequence). The CDR3 length is 14 residues. The V and J ends lost 5 bases and 2 bases, in that order; junction bases with no gene match: 6. The CDR3 region is CASSILARAYEQYF. CDR3 DNA sequence: TGTGCCAGCAGTATACTAGCGAGAGCCTACGAGCAGTACTTC.

V usage is TRBV7-6 and J usage is TRBJ2-1; 8 nucleotides agree with TRBD2. Germline CDR1 and CDR2: SGHVS and FNYEAQ. Germline trimming cut 8 bases from V and 7 bases from J; bases unmatched to any gene: 7. The CDR3 runs 13 residues. CDR3 sequence (DNA): TGTGCCAGCTCCAGCGGGAGTTCGAATGAGCAGTTCTTC. This translates into CASSSGSSNEQFF. The full variable domain, in which reference TRBV7-6 and TRBJ2-1 provide the parts outside the CDR3, is GAGVSQSPRYKVTKRGQDVALRCDPISGHVSLYWYRQALGQGPEFLTYFNYEAQQDKSGLPNDRFSAERPEGSISTLTIQRTEQRDSAMYRCASSSGSSNEQFFGPGTRLTVL.

The rearrangement uses TRBV28 and TRBJ2-3; 9 bases agree with TRBD2. Unmatched junction bases numbered 4, after V lost 6 bases and J lost 0 bases. CDR1 is MDHEN and CDR2 is SYDVKM in the germline V gene. There are 15 residues in the CDR3. The chain's CDR3 is CASSRTSVSTDTQYF. CDR3 nucleotide sequence: TGTGCCAGCAGCCGGACTAGCGTAAGCACAGATACGCAGTATTTT.

CDR3 sequence (DNA): TGCAGCGTTGGGGGCCTAGCGGTTGTCACAGATACGCAGTATTTT. Protein product: CSVGGLAVVTDTQYF. The rearrangement links TRBV29-1 to TRBJ2-3; TRBD2 matches at 7 bases. Germline V gene data show CDR1 as SQVTM and CDR2 as ANQGSEA. The CDR3 runs to 15 residues. V gave up 4 bases and J gave up 2 bases; unmatched junction bases: 9.

In regard to this clone: The identical CDR3 is also encoded by other nucleotide sequences in the sample. The J gene is TRBJ1-4, the V gene TRBV18; D is possibly TRBD1 (6 bases). The CDR3 length is 13 residues. Germline CDR1 and CDR2: KGHSH and LQKENI. Trimming removed 2 bases at V and 8 bases at J, with 9 bases between. In nucleotides, the CDR3 is TGTGCCAGCTCACCAGGGCAGGGGGAAAAACTGTTTTTT. Translating gives CASSPGQGEKLFF.